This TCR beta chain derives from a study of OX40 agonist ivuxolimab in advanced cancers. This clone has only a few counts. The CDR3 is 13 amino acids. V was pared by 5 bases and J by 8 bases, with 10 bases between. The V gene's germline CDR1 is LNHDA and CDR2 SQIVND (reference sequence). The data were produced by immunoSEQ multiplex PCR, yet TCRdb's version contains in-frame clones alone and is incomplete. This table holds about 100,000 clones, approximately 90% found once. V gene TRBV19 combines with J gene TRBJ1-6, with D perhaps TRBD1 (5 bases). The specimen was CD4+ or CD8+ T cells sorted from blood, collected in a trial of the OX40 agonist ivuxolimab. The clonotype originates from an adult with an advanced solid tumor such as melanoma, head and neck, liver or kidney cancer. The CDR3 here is CASSYQGDSPLHF. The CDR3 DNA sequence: TGTGCCAGTAGTTACCAGGGTGATTCACCCCTCCACTTT.